The clone carrying this TCR beta chain was seen a single time. V lost 4 bases to trimming and J lost 4 bases, with 13 bases between them. The CDR3 is made up of 14 amino acids. Germline V gene lookup returns CDR1 MDHEN and CDR2 SYDVKM. Recruitment covered over 20 US areas and drew participants whose ages spanned 18 to 89 years. Cohort allocation depended upon clinical history that participants reported. Resolution of symptoms, clearance, or two negative PCRs was present in recovered Cohort 3 donors. These data are taken from a study of blood T cell repertoires in COVID-19. Overall study context: Collection of acute and convalescent COVID-19 samples took place in the United States, Italy and Spain.

The method was immunoSEQ multiplex PCR; TCRdb's version includes in-frame clones alone and lacks a portion of them. Found here are about 270,000 clones, approximately 85% of them singletons; the top ten hold about 1%. What was sequenced was PBMCs or T cells enriched from blood (not recorded which). The chain links TRBV28 to TRBJ1-2; TRBD1 is a possible D gene (5 bases). The TCR comes from a woman aged 30 to 39 who had recovered from COVID-19. CDR3 coding DNA: TGTGCCAGCAGTTCAAGGGGCGCCTTCTATGGCTACACCTTC. As protein: CASSSRGAFYGYTF.